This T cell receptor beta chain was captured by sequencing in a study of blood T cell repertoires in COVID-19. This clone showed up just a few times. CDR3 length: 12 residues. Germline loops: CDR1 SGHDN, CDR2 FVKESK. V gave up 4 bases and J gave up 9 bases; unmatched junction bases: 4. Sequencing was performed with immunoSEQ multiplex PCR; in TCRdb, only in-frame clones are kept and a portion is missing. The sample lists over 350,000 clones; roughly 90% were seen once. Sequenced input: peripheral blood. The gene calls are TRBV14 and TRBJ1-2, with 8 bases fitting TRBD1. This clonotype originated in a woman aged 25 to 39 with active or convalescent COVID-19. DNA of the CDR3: TGTGCCAGCAGCCCACAGGGGGTTCGCTACACCTTC. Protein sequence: CASSPQGVRYTF.